The clone carrying this T cell receptor beta chain turned up a few times. No antigen is known for it. These data belong to a study of cytomegalovirus exposure and HLA in healthy donors. Study-wide findings and caveats: One variant, a missense change in DCLRE1C, was linked in a later analysis to TCR beta V- and J-gene trimming.

Germline loops: CDR1 MNHNS, CDR2 SASEGT. The CDR3 covers 15 residues. V lost 1 base and J lost 0, with 10 bases in between. PCR primers comprised 60 Vbeta and 13 Jbeta primers. Original processing methods: Roughly 11 million of the 80 million or so unique TCR beta chains counted in a later analysis were shared. The data were produced by immunoSEQ multiplex PCR, yet TCRdb's version contains in-frame clones alone and is incomplete. V and J calls and clone size are those listed in that table; D and trimming were worked out from the DNA. The repertoire holds 100,000 or so clones, with approximately 12% as singletons.

This clonotype was obtained from a man between 35 and 55 years old in good health and CMV-seropositive. The chain links TRBV6-1 to TRBJ2-7; the D is unclear. Sequencing was carried out using PBMCs. The CDR3 loop reads CASSEVTSSSYEQYF. The CDR3 coding sequence is TGTGCCAGCAGTGAAGTTACGTCTAGCTCCTACGAGCAGTACTTC.